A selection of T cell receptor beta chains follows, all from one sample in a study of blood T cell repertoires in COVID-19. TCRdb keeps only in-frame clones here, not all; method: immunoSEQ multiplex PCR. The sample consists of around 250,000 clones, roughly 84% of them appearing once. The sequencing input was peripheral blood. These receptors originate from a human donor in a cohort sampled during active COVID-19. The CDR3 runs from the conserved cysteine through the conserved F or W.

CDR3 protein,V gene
CASSPGGYNQPQHF,TRBV19
CASSIHRVLFSSSGNTIYF,TRBV7-8
CASGDRAGSPLHF,TRBV19
CASRRTSGGHYEQYF,TRBV11-2
CASSPQLETQYF,TRBV18
CASSFSGNTEAFF,TRBV11-1
CASSESDSRKGGYTF,TRBV10-2
CASGVSRDRLTGELFF,TRBV2
CASSYQQGINYEQYF,TRBV6-5
CASSLRGRSTDTQYF,TRBV27
CASSKPPGVITDTQYF,TRBV19
CASSVGQGADTEAFF,TRBV2
CASISPRGSHEQYF,TRBV6-5
CASSGGFGGHYEQYF,TRBV4-2
CASSIGPRSTEAFF,TRBV19
CASSSTGSGANVLTF,TRBV5-4
CASSPSTGNNLRNTIYF,TRBV18
CSVELGLYEQYF,TRBV29-1
CASGRTAASGANVLTF,TRBV28
CASSLLSPTTDAYEQYF,TRBV5-1
CASSYLSSYNSPLHF,TRBV5-1
CASSLWANTGTGYSPLHF,TRBV7-2
CAISESKLPPSALYEQYF,TRBV10-3
CSVRDQGVLNEQFF,TRBV29-1
CASSFRGTGETQYF,TRBV5-6
CASSLGTGKFAPLHF,TRBV5-1